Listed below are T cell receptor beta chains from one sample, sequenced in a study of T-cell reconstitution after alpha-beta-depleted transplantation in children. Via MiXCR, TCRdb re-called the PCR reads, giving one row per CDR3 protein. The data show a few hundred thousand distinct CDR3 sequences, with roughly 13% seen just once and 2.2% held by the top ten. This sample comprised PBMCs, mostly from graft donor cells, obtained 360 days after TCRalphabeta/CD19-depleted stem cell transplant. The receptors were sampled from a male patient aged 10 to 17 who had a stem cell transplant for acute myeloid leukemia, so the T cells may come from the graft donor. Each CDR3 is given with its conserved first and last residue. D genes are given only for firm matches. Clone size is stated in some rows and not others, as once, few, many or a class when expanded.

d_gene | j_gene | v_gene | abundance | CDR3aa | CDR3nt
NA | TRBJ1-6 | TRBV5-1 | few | CASSPSSTGMLRLNSPLHF | TGCGCCAGCAGCCCTTCCTCCACAGGGATGCTGCGCTTGAATTCACCCCTCCACTTT
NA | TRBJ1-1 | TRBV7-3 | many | CASSYTSGGTEAFF | TGTGCCAGCAGCTACACGTCGGGGGGCACTGAAGCTTTCTTT
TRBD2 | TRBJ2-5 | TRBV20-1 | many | CSARDPLAGRRETQYF | TGCAGTGCTAGAGACCCACTAGCGGGACGGCGAGAGACCCAGTACTTC
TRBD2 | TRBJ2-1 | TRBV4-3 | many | CASSQGGSVLNEQFF | TGCGCCAGCAGCCAAGGCGGGAGCGTGCTCAATGAGCAGTTCTTC
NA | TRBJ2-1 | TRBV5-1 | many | CASSLGGDNEQFF | TGCGCCAGCAGCTTAGGGGGGGACAATGAGCAGTTCTTC
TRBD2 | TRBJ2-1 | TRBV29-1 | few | CSVSSGSRSYNEQFF | TGCAGCGTTTCCAGCGGGAGCCGGTCCTACAATGAGCAGTTCTTC
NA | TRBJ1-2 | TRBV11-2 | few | CASSPGSSYTF | TGTGCCAGCAGCCCGGGATCTTCCTACACCTTC
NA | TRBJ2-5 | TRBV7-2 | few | CASSILGLQETQYF | TGTGCCAGCAGCATCTTGGGCCTCCAAGAGACCCAGTACTTC
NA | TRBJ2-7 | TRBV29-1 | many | CSVEGGTVMYEQYF | TGCAGCGTTGAAGGGGGTACGGTGATGTACGAGCAGTACTTC
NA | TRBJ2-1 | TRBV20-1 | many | CSAHSLSSYNEQFF | TGCAGTGCTCACAGCCTAAGCTCCTACAATGAGCAGTTCTTC
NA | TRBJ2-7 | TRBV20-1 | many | CSARSAGNEQYF | TGCAGTGCAAGATCCGCGGGAAACGAGCAGTACTTC
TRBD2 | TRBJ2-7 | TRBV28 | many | CASSLAGLTYEQYF | TGTGCCAGCAGCCTAGCGGGGCTCACCTACGAGCAGTACTTC
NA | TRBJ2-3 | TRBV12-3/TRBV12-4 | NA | CASSLLSWPRSTDTQYF | TGTGCCAGCAGCCTCCTCTCTTGGCCAAGGAGCACAGATACGCAGTATTTT
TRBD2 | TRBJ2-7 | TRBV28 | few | CASSLYSRGWTSGRPPRQYF | TGTGCCAGCAGTTTATACTCCAGGGGTTGGACTAGCGGGAGGCCACCGAGGCAGTACTTC
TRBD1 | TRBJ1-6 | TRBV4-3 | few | CASSQEFRTGAAGNSPLHF | TGCGCCAGCAGCCAAGAGTTTAGGACAGGGGCGGCGGGTAATTCACCCCTCCACTTT
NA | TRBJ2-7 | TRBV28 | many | CASSSLDPFFYEQYF | TGTGCCAGCAGTTCCCTCGACCCTTTCTTTTACGAGCAGTACTTC
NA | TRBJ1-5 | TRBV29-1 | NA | CSVGLGGNQPQHF | TGCAGCGTCGGGTTGGGAGGCAATCAGCCCCAGCATTTT
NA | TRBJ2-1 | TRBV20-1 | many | CSARAPTFPDEQFF | TGCAGTGCTAGAGCCCCGACATTCCCGGATGAGCAGTTCTTC
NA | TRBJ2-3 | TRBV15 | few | CATSRGGQSTDTQYF | TGTGCCACCAGCAGGGGGGGTCAGAGCACAGATACGCAGTATTTT